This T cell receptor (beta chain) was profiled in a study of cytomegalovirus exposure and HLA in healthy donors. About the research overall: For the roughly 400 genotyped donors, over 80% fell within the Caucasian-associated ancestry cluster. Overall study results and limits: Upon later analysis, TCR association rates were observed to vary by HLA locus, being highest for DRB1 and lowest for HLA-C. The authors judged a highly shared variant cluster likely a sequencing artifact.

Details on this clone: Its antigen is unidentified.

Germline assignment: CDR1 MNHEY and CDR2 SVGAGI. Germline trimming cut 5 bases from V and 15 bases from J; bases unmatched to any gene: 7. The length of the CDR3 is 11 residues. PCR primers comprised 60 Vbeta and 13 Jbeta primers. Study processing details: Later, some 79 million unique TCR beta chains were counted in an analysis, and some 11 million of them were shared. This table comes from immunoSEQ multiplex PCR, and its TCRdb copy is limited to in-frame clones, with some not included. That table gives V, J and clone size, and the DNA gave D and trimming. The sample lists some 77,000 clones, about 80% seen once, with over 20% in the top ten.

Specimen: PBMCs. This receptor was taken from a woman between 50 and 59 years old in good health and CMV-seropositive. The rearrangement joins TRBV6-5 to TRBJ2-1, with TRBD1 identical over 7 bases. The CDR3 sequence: CASSPGQVTFF. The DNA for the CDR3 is TGTGCCAGCAGTCCAGGACAGGTTACGTTCTTC.